These T cell receptor beta chains were read from a single sample in a study of blood T cell repertoires in COVID-19. Some clones are missing from TCRdb's copy, which holds only in-frame ones; the method was immunoSEQ multiplex PCR. Of tens of thousands of clones detected, approximately 80% appear once; the ten largest clones hold under 5%. Sample: peripheral blood. These receptors all stem from a man aged 80 or over with COVID-19, enrolled during active disease. Both conserved end residues are part of each CDR3. A D gene is named only where the DNA matches it firmly. Size values are once, few and many counts, or a class for expanded clones, and some rows have none.

V gene,D gene,clone size,J gene,CDR3 protein,CDR3 DNA
TRBV7-2,TRBD1,once,TRBJ2-1,CASSEDRFSYNEQFF,TGTGCCAGCAGTGAGGACAGGTTCTCCTACAATGAGCAGTTCTTC
TRBV27,-,-,TRBJ1-6,CASSLFYTSSYNSPLHF,TGTGCCAGCAGTTTATTTTATACCAGCTCCTATAATTCACCCCTCCACTTT
TRBV10-3,-,-,TRBJ1-2,CAISEDRIYGYTF,TGTGCCATCAGTGAGGACAGGATTTATGGCTACACCTTC
TRBV29-1,-,-,TRBJ2-5,CSVEDQVTPETQYF,TGCAGCGTTGAAGATCAGGTAACCCCAGAGACCCAGTACTTC
TRBV7-6,TRBD2,-,TRBJ2-1,CASSLSPPRGYSYNEQFF,TGTGCCAGCAGCTTAAGTCCCCCGCGGGGGTACTCCTACAATGAGCAGTTCTTC
TRBV5-4,-,-,TRBJ1-1,CASSPTSGIAPAFF,TGTGCCAGCAGCCCTACTTCGGGGATAGCACCGGCTTTCTTT
TRBV7-8,-,few,TRBJ1-1,CASSHSVARVGTEAFF,TGTGCCAGCAGCCACTCCGTTGCCAGGGTAGGGACTGAAGCTTTCTTT
TRBV6-5,-,-,TRBJ2-2,CASSYGFTGELFF,TGTGCCAGCAGTTACGGCTTTACCGGGGAGCTGTTTTTT
TRBV29-1,-,-,TRBJ2-3,CSVEARPDTQYF,TGCAGCGTTGAAGCGAGGCCAGATACGCAGTATTTT
TRBV5-5,-,-,TRBJ2-5,CASSYLDGQETQYF,TGTGCCAGCAGTTATCTAGACGGGCAAGAGACCCAGTACTTC
TRBV29-1,-,few,TRBJ1-1,CSVVLNTEAFF,TGCAGCGTTGTCTTGAACACTGAAGCTTTCTTT
TRBV28,-,-,TRBJ1-2,CASSLKKEEGISGLGYTF,TGTGCCAGCAGTTTAAAAAAGGAGGAAGGGATCTCGGGTCTCGGCTACACCTTC
TRBV9,-,-,TRBJ1-1,CASSVNVRGDTEAFF,TGTGCCAGCAGCGTAAATGTTCGGGGGGACACTGAAGCTTTCTTT
TRBV29-1,-,-,TRBJ2-5,CSVDSRQETQYF,TGCAGCGTTGACTCCAGACAAGAGACCCAGTACTTC
TRBV27,-,-,TRBJ2-7,CASSLDRQAEQYF,TGTGCCAGCAGTTTGGATCGACAGGCCGAGCAGTACTTC
TRBV2,-,-,TRBJ2-5,CAQGGGSQETQYF,TGTGCACAGGGAGGGGGGTCCCAAGAGACCCAGTACTTC
TRBV6-5,-,-,TRBJ1-1,CASSYDLNTEAFF,TGTGCCAGCAGTTACGACTTGAACACTGAAGCTTTCTTT
TRBV10-3,-,few,TRBJ1-2,CAISEDGGFYGYTF,TGTGCCATCAGTGAGGATGGGGGGTTCTATGGCTACACCTTC
TRBV7-2,TRBD2,-,TRBJ2-7,CASSLSLSGGTIPYEQYF,TGTGCCAGCAGCTTAAGTCTGAGCGGGGGGACCATCCCCTACGAGCAGTACTTC
TRBV27,-,-,TRBJ1-5,CASSRLSGASQPQHF,TGTGCCAGCAGCCGACTTTCAGGGGCCAGTCAGCCCCAGCATTTT
TRBV9,TRBD1,-,TRBJ1-3,CASSVIPQQGATGNTIYF,TGTGCCAGCAGCGTCATCCCACAACAGGGGGCGACTGGAAACACCATATATTTT
TRBV7-8,TRBD2,few,TRBJ2-5,CASSPTGTSGAETQYF,TGTGCCAGCAGCCCGACGGGGACTAGCGGGGCAGAGACCCAGTACTTC
TRBV4-2,-,few,TRBJ1-1,CASRLPGQNTEAFF,TGTGCCAGCAGATTACCGGGACAGAACACTGAAGCTTTCTTT
TRBV4-3,TRBD1,once,TRBJ1-4,CASSQNNLLLQGKLFF,TGCGCCAGCAGCCAGAACAACCTACTATTACAGGGGAAACTGTTTTTT
TRBV20-1,-,-,TRBJ2-5,CSASMQEGETQYF,TGCAGTGCTAGTATGCAGGAGGGGGAGACCCAGTACTTC
TRBV30,-,-,TRBJ1-3,CAWSAGHSGNTIYF,TGTGCCTGGAGTGCCGGACACTCTGGAAACACCATATATTTT
TRBV30,-,-,TRBJ1-5,CAWSPAGPGNQPQHF,TGTGCCTGGAGTCCTGCGGGGCCGGGCAATCAGCCCCAGCATTTT
TRBV5-5,TRBD1,-,TRBJ1-4,CASSMRGQRNEKLFF,TGTGCCAGCAGCATGCGGGGACAGAGAAATGAAAAACTGTTTTTT
TRBV7-8,-,-,TRBJ2-7,CASSLDSTLEQYF,TGTGCCAGCAGCTTAGACAGTACCCTCGAGCAGTACTTC
TRBV9,TRBD1,-,TRBJ2-7,CASSPTGQAYEQYF,TGTGCCAGCAGCCCAACGGGACAGGCCTACGAGCAGTACTTC
TRBV6-5,-,-,TRBJ1-1,CASSNSFLTEAFF,TGTGCCAGCAGTAACAGTTTCCTTACTGAAGCTTTCTTT
TRBV6-6,-,-,TRBJ2-7,CASRSGDSYEQYF,TGTGCCAGCAGGTCCGGGGACTCCTACGAGCAGTACTTC
TRBV6-6,-,-,TRBJ1-1,CASSYPSTTGNTEAFF,TGTGCCAGCAGTTACCCATCAACTACAGGAAACACTGAAGCTTTCTTT
TRBV3-1/TRBV3-2,-,-,TRBJ1-5,CASSQGYSLGTSSLKDQPQHF,TGTGCCAGCAGCCAAGGGTACAGTTTGGGGACTTCTTCCCTTAAGGATCAGCCCCAGCATTTT
TRBV9,-,-,TRBJ2-6,CASSPRTGVFSGANVLTF,TGTGCCAGCAGCCCCCGAACAGGTGTCTTCTCTGGGGCCAACGTCCTGACTTTC
TRBV6-2/TRBV6-3,-,-,TRBJ1-1,CASSFQGMNTEAFF,TGTGCCAGCAGTTTTCAGGGAATGAACACTGAAGCTTTCTTT
TRBV18,-,-,TRBJ1-2,CASSPPSRTMSGYTF,TGTGCCAGCTCACCACCGTCCAGGACTATGAGCGGCTACACCTTC
TRBV9,-,-,TRBJ1-1,CASGLHPNTEAFF,TGTGCCAGCGGCCTTCATCCGAACACTGAAGCTTTCTTT
TRBV15,TRBD2,-,TRBJ2-1,CATSLLSGKSPNEQFF,TGTGCCACCAGCCTACTTAGCGGGAAAAGCCCCAATGAGCAGTTCTTC
TRBV7-2,TRBD2,-,TRBJ2-7,CASSLGGTFYEQYF,TGTGCCAGCAGCTTGGGGGGGACCTTCTACGAGCAGTACTTC
TRBV30,-,-,TRBJ1-1,CAWGQSEAFF,TGTGCCTGGGGACAGTCCGAAGCTTTCTTT
TRBV5-1,TRBD1,-,TRBJ1-4,CATRTGGLANEKLFF,TGCGCCACCCGGACAGGGGGCTTGGCTAATGAAAAACTGTTTTTT
TRBV5-6,TRBD2,-,TRBJ2-5,CASSFWGEGETQYF,TGTGCCAGCAGCTTTTGGGGGGAGGGAGAGACCCAGTACTTC
TRBV7-3,TRBD2,-,TRBJ2-3,CASSLRPGTSGGENTQYF,TGTGCCAGCAGCTTAAGGCCTGGGACTAGCGGGGGGGAAAATACGCAGTATTTT
TRBV19,-,-,TRBJ1-5,CASSIGVVIGGSSQPQHF,TGTGCCAGTAGTATAGGCGTGGTCATAGGGGGATCGTCGCAGCCCCAGCATTTT
TRBV5-1,TRBD1,few,TRBJ1-2,CASSNGQGALLTSYGYTF,TGCGCCAGCAGCAACGGACAGGGCGCCCTTCTAACTAGCTATGGCTACACCTTC
TRBV7-3,-,-,TRBJ2-7,CASSLDMTYEQYF,TGTGCCAGCAGCTTAGACATGACCTACGAGCAGTACTTC
TRBV7-8,TRBD1,-,TRBJ1-2,CASSSGRTGRHGYTF,TGTGCCAGCAGCTCAGGGAGGACAGGGAGGCATGGCTACACCTTC
TRBV5-1,TRBD1,-,TRBJ1-2,CASSFGQGRRYGYTF,TGCGCCAGCAGCTTTGGACAGGGTAGAAGGTATGGCTACACCTTC
TRBV28,-,-,TRBJ1-3,CASSRTATSGNTIYF,TGTGCCAGCAGTCGGACAGCGACCTCTGGAAACACCATATATTTT
TRBV7-7,-,once,TRBJ1-2,CASSLALNREGGYTF,TGTGCCAGCAGCTTAGCGCTAAACAGGGAAGGCGGCTACACCTTC
TRBV30,-,-,TRBJ1-3,CAWSLVSGNTIYF,TGTGCCTGGAGTTTAGTTTCTGGAAACACCATATATTTT
TRBV18,TRBD1,once,TRBJ1-2,CASSPETIGTDGYTF,TGTGCCAGCTCACCAGAAACAATAGGGACAGATGGCTACACCTTC
TRBV4-3,TRBD1,-,TRBJ2-6,CASSQDGTGPGANVLTF,TGCGCCAGCAGCCAGGACGGGACAGGGCCCGGGGCCAACGTCCTGACTTTC
TRBV7-2,-,-,TRBJ1-2,CASGGAIVYGYTF,TGTGCCAGCGGGGGGGCAATCGTGTATGGCTACACCTTC